This entry lists 27 T cell receptor beta chains sequenced from one sample in a study of T cells in localized non-small cell lung cancer. Assay used: immunoSEQ multiplex PCR; TCRdb lists only in-frame clones, some missing. The repertoire has roughly 72,000 clones, 75% to 85% of them found once; the top ten carry about a tenth. The sample consisted of peripheral blood, taken before any cancer treatment. Receptors originate from a female donor over 55 with stage I lung adenocarcinoma.

This chain uses TRBV28 with TRBJ2-1; D possibly matches TRBD1 or TRBD2 (6 bases each). Germline V CDR1 and CDR2: MDHEN, SYDVKM. Trimming took off 8 bases at V and 7 bases at J, with 18 bases between the two ends. This CDR3 is built from 14 residues. The CDR3, as DNA: TGTGCCAGCCGGGGGCGGGGAGGAGGGAATGAGCAGTTCTTC. Protein: CASRGRGGGNEQFF.

The table lists this clone with a few counts. This chain joins TRBV29-1 and TRBJ1-1; weak D call: TRBD1 (6 bases). Trimming left V 1 base short and J 2 bases short, with 14 bases between. This CDR3 has 15 residues. Germline CDR1 reads SQVTM; CDR2 reads ANQGSEA. The CDR3, as DNA: TGCAGCGTTGAAGGGGGGCTGGGAGTAAACACTGAAGCTTTCTTT. Protein product: CSVEGGLGVNTEAFF. Combining the CDR3 with reference TRBV29-1 and TRBJ1-1 gives the whole variable domain SAVISQKPSRDICQRGTSLTIQCQVDSQVTMMFWYRQQPGQSLTLIATANQGSEATYESGFVIDKFPISRPNLTFSTLTVSNMSPEDSSIYLCSVEGGLGVNTEAFFGQGTRLTVV.

The chain combines TRBV9 with TRBJ2-1; unclear D gene. CDR1 is SGDLS, CDR2 YYNGEE, per germline. The CDR3 length is 15 residues. Trimming removed 0 bases from V and 2 bases from J, with 9 bases in between. The chain's CDR3 is CASSVAQDPYNEQFF. The CDR3 DNA reads TGTGCCAGCAGCGTAGCTCAGGACCCCTACAATGAGCAGTTCTTC.

The chain recombines TRBV4-1 with TRBJ1-5; 7 positions agree with TRBD1. The V segment lost 7 bases and the J segment 2 bases; nucleotides outside the gene matches: 2. This CDR3 comprises 13 residues. Germline V gives CDR1 MGHRA, CDR2 YSYEKL. The chain's CDR3 is CASKGGGNQPQHF. The CDR3 DNA reads TGCGCCAGCAAAGGGGGCGGCAATCAGCCCCAGCATTTT.

The V and J genes are TRBV7-6 and TRBJ2-2, with TRBD1 as a possible D gene (6 bases). CDR1 is SGHVS, CDR2 FNYEAQ, per germline. Trimming left V 2 bases short and J 13 bases short, with 23 bases between. The CDR3 covers 16 residues. CDR3 in amino acids: CASSLLGRQQGGGLFF. The CDR3 nucleotides read TGTGCCAGCAGCTTATTGGGGCGACAACAGGGCGGAGGGCTGTTTTTT.

The genes are TRBV7-2 and TRBJ2-7, with 7 bases that match TRBD2. Losses at the gene ends were 3 bases for V and 4 bases for J; bases not matched to a gene: 6. The CDR3 extends over 14 amino acids. The germline gives CDR1 SGHTA, CDR2 FQGNSA. The CDR3 bases are TGTGCCAGCAGCTTCCGGGCGGGGGTTTACGAGCAGTACTTC. Protein sequence: CASSFRAGVYEQYF.

The rearrangement uses TRBV9 and TRBJ2-1; 9 positions match TRBD2. The junction had 5 bases not matched to a gene; V was cut back by 0 bases and J by 10 bases. CDR1 SGDLS and CDR2 YYNGEE come from the germline V gene. The CDR3 totals 14 residues. The CDR3 protein is CASSVVSGRDEQFF. CDR3 nucleotides: TGTGCCAGCAGCGTAGTTAGCGGGAGAGACGAGCAGTTCTTC. Complete variable domain (other parts from reference TRBV9 and TRBJ2-1): DSGVTQTPKHLITATGQRVTLRCSPRSGDLSVYWYQQSLDQGLQFLIQYYNGEERAKGNILERFSAQQFPDLHSELNLSSLELGDSALYFCASSVVSGRDEQFFGPGTRLTVL.

The genes are TRBV5-1 and TRBJ2-7, with a tentative D call TRBD1 (5 bases). CDR3 length: 12 amino acids. Trimming removed 1 base at V and 3 bases at J, with 5 bases between. Germline CDR1 is SGHRS and CDR2 is YFSETQ. CDR3 bases: TGCGCCAGCAGCTTGAGGGGCTACGAGCAGTACTTC. Protein product: CASSLRGYEQYF.

V and J are TRBV29-1 and TRBJ2-1, with D perhaps being TRBD1 or TRBD2 (5 bases each). Trimming took 7 bases from V and 11 from J, leaving 18 bases between them. The CDR3 covers 12 residues. CDR1 is SQVTM, CDR2 ANQGSEA, per germline. The CDR3 nucleotides are TGCAGCGCCCAAGGGTTGGGGGATCAGCAGTTCTTC. This encodes CSAQGLGDQQFF.

The J gene is TRBJ1-4, the V gene TRBV7-9; possibly TRBD1 for D (6 bases). CDR1 is SEHNR and CDR2 is FQNEAQ in the germline V gene (reference sequence). This CDR3 contains 16 residues. Trimming shortened V by 5 bases and J by 4 bases, and 17 bases separated the two germline ends. CDR3 nucleotide sequence: TGTGCCAGCAGCCCACAAGGGGGGGGAAGTAATGAAAAACTGTTTTTT. Translating it yields CASSPQGGGSNEKLFF.

This rearrangement joins TRBV5-6 to TRBJ2-7; 10 bases match TRBD2. Trimming at V came to 0 bases and at J to 2 bases, leaving 8 bases not matched to a gene. CDR1 is SGHDT and CDR2 is YYEEEE in the germline V gene. This CDR3 spans 17 amino acids. The CDR3 sequence: CASSLVGLAGVTYEQYF. The CDR3 DNA reads TGTGCCAGCAGCTTGGTTGGGCTAGCGGGGGTCACCTACGAGCAGTACTTC. Full variable domain (outside the CDR3, taken from reference TRBV5-6 and TRBJ2-7): DAGVTQSPTHLIKTRGQQVTLRCSPKSGHDTVSWYQQALGQGPQFIFQYYEEEERQRGNFPDRFSGHQFPNYSSELNVNALLLGDSALYLCASSLVGLAGVTYEQYFGPGTRLTVT.

The CDR3 nucleotides read TGTGCCAGCAGCGAGGGTAGCGGGGGGCGTGGTGAGACCCAGTACTTC. Amino acids: CASSEGSGGRGETQYF. This chain links TRBV7-2 with TRBJ2-5, with 10 positions matching TRBD2. After removal of 5 bases from V and 5 bases from J, the junction contained 11 bases not matched to a gene. The germline V gene has CDR1 SGHTA and CDR2 FQGNSA. The CDR3 has 16 amino acids.

This sequence joins TRBV28 and TRBJ1-4; D unresolved. Trimming cost V 3 bases and J 7 bases, with 3 bases left between them. In germline, CDR1 is MDHEN, CDR2 SYDVKM. CDR3 length: 11 amino acids. The CDR3 bases are TGTGCCAGCAGTTTTGGTGAAAAACTGTTTTTT. It yields the protein CASSFGEKLFF.

The chain has TRBV15 and TRBJ1-6; TRBD1 aligns across 9 bases. This CDR3 has 17 residues. V trimming: 2 bases; J trimming: 10 bases; junction bases outside the gene matches: 12. Germline V gene data show CDR1 as LNHNV and CDR2 as YYDKDF (reference sequence). Written as DNA, the CDR3 is TGTGCCACCAGCAGAACCCCGTCCGGGACAGGGAGCTCACCCCTCCACTTT. Its translation is CATSRTPSGTGSSPLHF. Drawing the rest from reference TRBV15 and TRBJ1-6, the complete variable domain is DAMVIQNPRYQVTQFGKPVTLSCSQTLNHNVMYWYQQKSSQAPKLLFHYYDKDFNNEADTPDNFQSRRPNTSFCFLDIRSPGLGDTAMYLCATSRTPSGTGSSPLHFGNGTRLTVT.

This clone was seen just once. The chain uses TRBV10-3 and TRBJ2-7, with TRBD2 identical over 9 bases. Germline CDR1 and CDR2: ENHRY and SYGVKD. CDR3 length equals 15 residues. J lost 3 bases, V lost 0 bases, and 3 bases had no gene match. This CDR3 reads CAISESSGSGYEQYF. The CDR3 DNA follows: TGTGCCATCAGTGAGTCTAGCGGGAGTGGCTACGAGCAGTACTTC.

This chain links TRBV28 with TRBJ1-6; weak D call: TRBD1 (6 bases). Germline CDR1 MDHEN, CDR2 SYDVKM. V lost 8 bases, J lost 0 bases, and 11 bases lay in between. The CDR3 runs to 15 residues. The CDR3 sequence: CASSGQFSYNSPLHF. CDR3 coding DNA: TGTGCCAGCTCCGGACAGTTCTCCTATAATTCACCCCTCCACTTT.

V gene TRBV10-3 combines with J gene TRBJ1-1; 11 bases fit TRBD1. This CDR3 is built from 19 residues. After removal of 2 bases from V and 3 bases from J, the junction contained 14 bases not matched to a gene. Germline-derived CDR1 and CDR2 are ENHRY and SYGVKD. This CDR3 is CAISEAGQGAYSMDTEAFF. DNA for the CDR3: TGTGCCATCAGTGAGGCAGGACAGGGGGCGTATTCGATGGACACTGAAGCTTTCTTT.

This chain links TRBV28 with TRBJ1-5; TRBD1 agrees at 7 bases. With 5 bases clipped from V and 7 bases from J, the junction kept 11 bases outside the gene matches. Germline-derived CDR1 and CDR2 are MDHEN and SYDVKM. The CDR3 runs 15 residues. The CDR3 region has the DNA TGTGCCAGCAGTCACACTGACAGGGTCGTGCAGCCCCAGCATTTT. Translated: CASSHTDRVVQPQHF.

The chain carries TRBV7-2 and TRBJ2-3, with 9 bases lining up with TRBD1. Unmatched junction bases numbered 9, after V lost 5 bases and J lost 3 bases. Germline V CDR1 and CDR2: SGHTA, FQGNSA. This CDR3 spans 16 amino acids. The CDR3 DNA sequence: TGTGCCAGCAGCCCCGGAGGACAGGGGAGAACAGATACGCAGTATTTT. Translating it yields CASSPGGQGRTDTQYF. Variable domain in full (rest from reference TRBV7-2 and TRBJ2-3): GAGVSQSPSNKVTEKGKDVELRCDPISGHTALYWYRQSLGQGLEFLIYFQGNSAPDKSGLPSDRFSAERTGGSVSTLTIQRTQQEDSAVYLCASSPGGQGRTDTQYFGPGTRLTVL.

The rearrangement links TRBV5-5 to TRBJ2-7; D call uncertain. Between the trimmed V and J ends, which lost 2 bases and 5 bases, there was a span of 14 bases. This CDR3 comprises 14 residues. Germline-derived CDR1 and CDR2 are SGHKS and YYEKEE (reference sequence). In nucleotides, the CDR3 is TGTGCCAGCAGCTTTACTGCAGCGAAGAACGAGCAGTACTTC. It translates to CASSFTAAKNEQYF. Variable domain in full (rest from reference TRBV5-5 and TRBJ2-7): DAGVTQSPTHLIKTRGQQVTLRCSPISGHKSVSWYQQVLGQGPQFIFQYYEKEERGRGNFPDRFSARQFPNYSSELNVNALLLGDSALYLCASSFTAAKNEQYFGPGTRLTVT.

This chain uses TRBV7-9 with TRBJ1-1; TRBD1 matches 9 bases. V shed 3 bases and J 3 bases; nucleotides not matched to a gene: 5. Germline V gene sequence: CDR1 SEHNR, CDR2 FQNEAQ (reference sequence). The CDR3 spans 15 residues. CDR3 sequence (DNA): TGTGCCAGCAGCTTTAAACAGGGGGCAGACACTGAAGCTTTCTTT. As protein: CASSFKQGADTEAFF.

V gene TRBV6-1 combines with J gene TRBJ1-1, with TRBD1 identical over 7 bases. The V and J ends lost 8 bases and 2 bases, in that order; junction bases with no gene match: 5. In germline, CDR1 is MNHNS, CDR2 SASEGT. There are 13 residues in the CDR3. The CDR3 DNA follows: TGTGCCAGCTACAGGGGAGTCAACACTGAAGCTTTCTTT. Protein sequence: CASYRGVNTEAFF.

The rearrangement links TRBV5-1 to TRBJ1-1; no firm D call. CDR3 length: 14 amino acids. With 0 bases removed from V and 5 bases from J, the gap between germline ends came to 11 bases. The germline V gene encodes CDR1 SGHRS and CDR2 YFSETQ. The DNA for the CDR3 is TGCGCCAGCAGCTTGGCCGGCACTCGGACTGAAGCTTTCTTT. It yields the protein CASSLAGTRTEAFF.

This rearrangement joins TRBV4-3 to TRBJ1-1; no clear D. There are 15 residues in the CDR3. Deletions cut 0 bases from V and 7 bases from J, with 15 bases between. Germline V CDR1 and CDR2: LGHNA, YSLEER. In DNA form, the CDR3 reads TGCGCCAGCAGCCAAGATAGGGCCCGCACAGTTGAAGCTTTCTTT. This codes for CASSQDRARTVEAFF.

The rearrangement uses TRBV5-4 and TRBJ1-4; maybe TRBD1 (5 bases). The CDR3 extends over 16 amino acids. V shed 0 bases and J shed 3 bases, with 12 bases lying between them. The germline CDR1 and CDR2 sequences are SGHNT and YYREEE (reference sequence). The CDR3 region is CASSLDPGVANEKLFF. CDR3 in DNA: TGTGCCAGCAGCTTGGACCCGGGGGTTGCTAATGAAAAACTGTTTTTT.

The chain couples TRBV7-8 to TRBJ2-7; D is unresolved. This CDR3 region has 12 residues. The V end was cut by 0 bases, the J end by 7 bases, with 7 bases between. Germline V gene sequence: CDR1 SGHVS, CDR2 FQNEAQ. DNA of the CDR3: TGTGCCAGCAGCTTAGCTCTCGGTGAGCAGTACTTC. Residues: CASSLALGEQYF.

The rearrangement joins TRBV2 to TRBJ2-1, with a tentative D call TRBD2 (5 bases). This CDR3 is 13 amino acids long. CDR1 SNHLY and CDR2 FYNNEI come from the germline V gene. Trimming removed 6 bases from V and 8 bases from J, with 14 bases in between. CDR3 amino acids: CASSVLASHEQFF. The CDR3 DNA reads TGTGCCAGCAGCGTTCTAGCTTCCCATGAGCAGTTCTTC.